The 32 T cell receptor beta chains given below trace back to one sample, sequenced in a study of cytomegalovirus exposure and HLA in healthy donors. The PCR employed 60 Vbeta primers together with 13 Jbeta primers. Assay: immunoSEQ multiplex PCR; the TCRdb copy retains only in-frame clones and omits some. The data hold roughly 120,000 clones, with around 78% observed a single time. The specimen was PBMCs. The receptor set was obtained from a woman in her thirties in good health and CMV-seropositive.

The chain employs TRBV4-1 and TRBJ1-5, with D perhaps matching TRBD1 (6 bases). CDR3 length equals 18 residues. V lost 1 base, J lost 2 bases, and 18 bases lay in between. The V gene's germline CDR1 is MGHRA and CDR2 YSYEKL. CDR3 residues: CASSQVGWGQGGNQPQHF. The DNA of the CDR3 is TGCGCCAGCAGCCAAGTGGGGTGGGGGCAGGGAGGCAATCAGCCCCAGCATTTT.

This clone was recorded only once. The genes are TRBV7-3 and TRBJ2-3; 8 bases are shared with TRBD2. V shed 1 base, J shed 6 bases, and the junction held 12 bases outside the gene matches. The CDR3 is 17 residues long. Germline lookup yields CDR1 SGHTA and CDR2 FQGTGA. The CDR3 bases are TGTGCCAGCAGCTTAAACCCAACGGGGGGGTGGTCCGATACGCAGTATTTT. This translates into CASSLNPTGGWSDTQYF.

This clone was observed once. The chain combines TRBV4-1 with TRBJ2-4, with 14 positions matching TRBD2. This CDR3 comprises 16 residues. Germline assignment: CDR1 MGHRA and CDR2 YSYEKL. The V segment lost 5 bases and the J segment 7 bases; nucleotides outside the gene matches: 7. The CDR3 coding sequence is TGCGCCAGCAGCAAGACTAGCGGGGGGGCCGAGAACATTCAGTACTTC. The encoded protein is CASSKTSGGAENIQYF.

The rearrangement links TRBV7-2 to TRBJ2-7; 8 nucleotides agree with TRBD1. This CDR3 spans 15 amino acids. Looked up from germline, CDR1 is SGHTA and CDR2 is FQGNSA. Unmatched junction bases numbered 8, after V lost 5 bases and J lost 2 bases. CDR3 nucleotides: TGTGCCAGCAGCCTCTCGACAGGGGCCCCCTACGAGCAGTACTTC. It yields the protein CASSLSTGAPYEQYF.

The J gene is TRBJ1-3, the V gene TRBV4-2; 8 bases are shared with TRBD1. V shed 4 bases and J 5 bases; nucleotides not matched to a gene: 4. This CDR3 has 14 residues. Germline-derived CDR1 and CDR2 are LGHNA and YNFKEQ. The CDR3: CASSPTGARNTIYF. The DNA of the CDR3 is TGTGCCAGCAGCCCGACAGGGGCTAGAAACACCATATATTTT.

This chain joins TRBV30 and TRBJ1-2, with 8 bases that match TRBD1. The V segment lost 1 base and the J segment 14 bases; nucleotides outside the gene matches: 9. CDR3 size: 12 residues. Germline V lookup: CDR1 GTSNPN, CDR2 SVGIG (reference sequence). CDR3 DNA: TGTGCCTGGAGTGCCTGGGACAGGAGACAAACCTTC. This sequence encodes CAWSAWDRRQTF.

The chain carries TRBV30 and TRBJ2-5; the D gene is possibly TRBD1 (6 bases). CDR3 length: 14 residues. Trimming left V 0 bases short and J 6 bases short, with 14 bases between. The germline gives CDR1 GTSNPN, CDR2 SVGIG (reference sequence). CDR3 nucleotide sequence: TGTGCCTGGAGTGTACACAGGGAAGTAAAGACCCAGTACTTC. It is translated as CAWSVHREVKTQYF.

Here the CDR3 reads CASRQGGSNEKLFF. CDR3 nucleotide sequence: TGCGCCAGCCGACAGGGGGGTTCTAATGAAAAACTGTTTTTT. The chain employs TRBV5-1 and TRBJ1-4; 9 nucleotides agree with TRBD1. The CDR3 is 14 residues long. CDR1 SGHRS and CDR2 YFSETQ come from the germline V gene. V shed 7 bases, J shed 3 bases, and the junction held 4 bases outside the gene matches.

The V call is TRBV30, the J call TRBJ2-7; tentatively, D is TRBD1 (5 bases). Germline values: CDR1 GTSNPN, CDR2 SVGIG (reference sequence). The CDR3 extends over 15 amino acids. With 0 bases removed from V and 5 bases from J, the gap between germline ends came to 17 bases. The CDR3 DNA reads TGTGCCTGGAGTGTTGAAATAAGGGGCAGTCACGAGCAGTACTTC. Protein: CAWSVEIRGSHEQYF.

The rearrangement joins TRBV9 to TRBJ2-2, with a possible D match to TRBD1 (6 bases). The CDR3 spans 14 residues. The V end was cut by 0 bases, the J end by 6 bases, with 9 bases between. Germline CDR1 and CDR2: SGDLS and YYNGEE. The CDR3 loop is CASSVAQGSGELFF. CDR3 bases: TGTGCCAGCAGCGTAGCTCAGGGGTCCGGGGAGCTGTTTTTT.

J is TRBJ1-2 and V is TRBV5-4, with 8 nucleotides matching TRBD1. CDR3 length: 14 amino acids. Per germline, CDR1 SGHNT and CDR2 YYREEE (reference sequence). V trimming: 2 bases; J trimming: 8 bases; junction bases outside the gene matches: 8. DNA of the CDR3: TGTGCCAGCAGCTTTTGGACAGGGACTTCAGGCTACACCTTC. Translating it yields CASSFWTGTSGYTF.

The rearrangement links TRBV6-6 to TRBJ2-2; D is perhaps TRBD1 (6 bases). This CDR3 contains 15 residues. The germline gives CDR1 MNHNY, CDR2 SVGAGI (reference sequence). Trimming cost V 6 bases and J 0 bases, with 11 bases left between them. CDR3 residues: CASSMTGPNTGELFF. In nucleotides, the CDR3 is TGTGCCAGCAGCATGACAGGACCGAACACCGGGGAGCTGTTTTTT.

This clone was seen just once. This chain joins TRBV5-1 and TRBJ1-1; 7 nucleotides line up with TRBD1. V gave up 4 bases and J gave up 0 bases; unmatched junction bases: 9. Germline CDR1 is SGHRS and CDR2 is YFSETQ. CDR3 size: 16 residues. The CDR3: CASSTGANLMNTEAFF. In DNA form, the CDR3 reads TGCGCCAGCAGCACAGGGGCAAACTTGATGAACACTGAAGCTTTCTTT. The variable domain in full, with the rest retrieved from reference TRBV5-1 and TRBJ1-1, is KAGVTQTPRYLIKTRGQQVTLSCSPISGHRSVSWYQQTPGQGLQFLFEYFSETQRNKGNFPGRFSGRQFSNSRSEMNVSTLELGDSALYLCASSTGANLMNTEAFFGQGTRLTVV.

In this sample, this clone turned up a few times. J is TRBJ2-1 and V is TRBV20-1, with D possibly matching TRBD2 (7 bases). The CDR3 extends over 11 amino acids. V was shortened by 8 bases and J by 7 bases, with 12 bases between the two germline ends. Germline CDR1 reads DFQATT; CDR2 reads SNEGSKA (reference sequence). The CDR3, as DNA: TGCAGTCCCGGGGGGCGAAATGAGCAGTTCTTC. It specifies CSPGGRNEQFF.

The CDR3 reads CASSIRSTGTDTQYF. In DNA, the CDR3 is TGTGCCAGCAGCATAAGATCAACGGGGACAGATACGCAGTATTTT. The chain combines TRBV5-5 with TRBJ2-3; tentatively, D is TRBD2 (5 bases). The CDR3 has 15 residues. The germline CDR1 and CDR2 sequences are SGHKS and YYEKEE (reference sequence). Trimming removed 4 bases at V and 3 bases at J, with 15 bases between.

CDR3 nucleotides: TGTGCCAGCAGCCAAGATTGGCAGGGGTACCAAGAGACCCAGTACTTC. Its protein is CASSQDWQGYQETQYF. The gene calls are TRBV14 and TRBJ2-5, with a possible D match to TRBD1 (6 bases). Germline assignment: CDR1 SGHDN and CDR2 FVKESK. Trimming left V 0 bases short and J 0 bases short, with 11 bases between. The CDR3 is 16 residues long.

The V call is TRBV2, the J call TRBJ2-5; a possible D gene is TRBD1 (5 bases). CDR1 and CDR2 from the germline V gene are SNHLY and FYNNEI. This CDR3 region has 15 residues. V was trimmed by 2 bases and J by 2 bases, leaving 12 bases between them. The CDR3 spells CASSESGMVQETQYF. The DNA for the CDR3 is TGTGCCAGCAGTGAATCAGGGATGGTACAAGAGACCCAGTACTTC.

Note on this clone: This specimen includes other DNA sequences encoding the same CDR3. The rearrangement uses TRBV5-1 and TRBJ1-1; D may be TRBD1 (5 bases). V dropped 3 bases and J dropped 2 bases, with 8 bases sitting between them. The CDR3 is 13 amino acids. Germline assignment: CDR1 SGHRS and CDR2 YFSETQ. The CDR3 sequence: CASSSQGNTEAFF. CDR3 in DNA: TGCGCCAGCAGCTCTCAGGGAAACACTGAAGCTTTCTTT.

The chain employs TRBV4-2 and TRBJ2-1; D is perhaps TRBD2 (5 bases). The CDR3 runs to 15 residues. Between the trimmed V and J ends, which lost 1 base and 6 bases, there was a span of 13 bases. Germline lookup yields CDR1 LGHNA and CDR2 YNFKEQ. CDR3 nucleotides: TGTGCCAGCAGCCAAGTGGCCCTAAGCGGCAATGAGCAGTTCTTC. It encodes CASSQVALSGNEQFF.

This sequence joins TRBV4-2 and TRBJ1-1, with TRBD1 as a possible D gene (6 bases). Germline lookup yields CDR1 LGHNA and CDR2 YNFKEQ. This CDR3 is built from 15 residues. V lost 4 bases to trimming and J lost 3 bases, with 15 bases between them. This chain's CDR3 is CASSPGGAGDTEAFF. Written as DNA, the CDR3 is TGTGCCAGCAGCCCTGGGGGCGCGGGAGACACTGAAGCTTTCTTT.

In DNA form, the CDR3 reads TGTGCCAGCAGCCCTGGACAGGGTAGAACTGAAGCTTTCTTT. Translating gives CASSPGQGRTEAFF. The V gene is TRBV11-2, the J gene TRBJ1-1, with 8 bases matching TRBD1. The V segment lost 5 bases and the J segment 5 bases; nucleotides outside the gene matches: 7. Germline V gene data show CDR1 as SGHAT and CDR2 as FQNNGV. CDR3 length: 14 amino acids.

The chain combines TRBV21-1 with TRBJ2-5; the D call in the table, TRBD1, was not verified against the DNA. TRBV21-1 is designated a pseudogene. CDR3 length: 15 amino acids. This chain's CDR3 is CASSKGDRRQETQYF. The CDR3 nucleotides read TGTGCCAGCAGCAAAGGGGACAGAAGACAAGAGACCCAGTACTTC.

The gene calls are TRBV28 and TRBJ2-7; TRBD2 agrees at 8 bases. Trimming took 3 bases from V and 0 from J; bases not matched to a gene: 4. Looked up from germline, CDR1 is MDHEN and CDR2 is SYDVKM. This CDR3 is 15 amino acids long. The CDR3 loop reads CASSFQLAGSYEQYF. The CDR3 coding sequence is TGTGCCAGCAGTTTCCAGCTAGCGGGCTCCTACGAGCAGTACTTC.

As regards this clone: Other DNA variants within this sample encode the same CDR3. V and J are TRBV29-1 and TRBJ2-5; D is perhaps TRBD1 (6 bases). CDR1 and CDR2 from the germline V gene are SQVTM and ANQGSEA. The V end was cut by 6 bases, the J end by 4 bases, with 12 bases between. The CDR3 runs to 12 residues. Here the CDR3 DNA reads TGCAGCGTAGAACAGGGCCGAGAGACCCAGTACTTC. It yields the protein CSVEQGRETQYF.

This clone was recorded only once. The chain carries TRBV5-1 and TRBJ1-6; D is possibly TRBD1 (6 bases). Trimming removed 3 bases from V and 6 bases from J, with 13 bases in between. This CDR3 contains 15 residues. Germline V gene lookup returns CDR1 SGHRS and CDR2 YFSETQ. The CDR3 DNA reads TGCGCCAGCAGCTCAAGACAGGCTGTTAATTCACCCCTCCACTTT. Its protein product is CASSSRQAVNSPLHF.

The V gene is TRBV7-2, the J gene TRBJ2-7, with D possibly matching TRBD1 (6 bases). Germline-derived CDR1 and CDR2 are SGHTA and FQGNSA. This CDR3 comprises 13 residues. Trimming took 4 bases from V and 3 from J, leaving 10 bases between them. CDR3: CASSYGQFYEQYF. The CDR3 region has the DNA TGTGCCAGCAGCTACGGACAGTTCTACGAGCAGTACTTC.

This chain connects TRBV6-1 to TRBJ2-1, with D maybe TRBD1 (7 bases). Trimming left V 3 bases short and J 8 bases short, with 17 bases between. Germline V gene sequence: CDR1 MNHNS, CDR2 SASEGT. This CDR3 region has 15 residues. CDR3 amino acids: CASSDLGGQNHEQFF. CDR3 bases: TGTGCCAGCAGTGATTTGGGGGGACAGAACCATGAGCAGTTCTTC.

This clone was recorded only once. The chain joins TRBV5-1 to TRBJ1-5; weak D call: TRBD1 (5 bases). With 4 bases removed from V and 3 bases from J, the gap between germline ends came to 14 bases. In germline, CDR1 is SGHRS, CDR2 YFSETQ. The CDR3 is made up of 15 amino acids. CDR3 DNA: TGCGCCAGCAGCCTCTGGGGGGGTCTCAATCAGCCCCAGCATTTT. Protein product: CASSLWGGLNQPQHF.

V gene TRBV7-8 combines with J gene TRBJ2-7; D ambiguous. The CDR3 runs 12 residues. V was clipped by 0 bases and J by 5 bases, with 5 bases between them. In germline, CDR1 is SGHVS, CDR2 FQNEAQ. The DNA for the CDR3 is TGTGCCAGCAGCTTAGCGTTCGACGAGCAGTACTTC. This encodes CASSLAFDEQYF.

The V call is TRBV6-6, the J call TRBJ2-3, with 7 bases fitting TRBD2. The CDR3 length is 16 residues. With V trimmed by 6 bases and J by 3 bases, 12 bases remained unmatched. Germline values: CDR1 MNHNY, CDR2 SVGAGI (reference sequence). As DNA, the CDR3 is TGTGCCAGCAGGTCTCGGGCGGGGGTACTGACAGATACGCAGTATTTT. Translating gives CASRSRAGVLTDTQYF.

This rearrangement joins TRBV5-4 to TRBJ1-2; 10 bases match TRBD1. The CDR3 covers 13 residues. J gave up 7 bases and V 1 base, and 1 base lay outside the gene matches. Germline V gene data show CDR1 as SGHNT and CDR2 as YYREEE (reference sequence). CDR3 amino acids: CASSLRTGGGYTF. The CDR3 DNA reads as TGTGCCAGCAGCTTGAGGACAGGGGGTGGCTACACCTTC.

The V and J genes are TRBV27 and TRBJ1-5, with D perhaps TRBD1 (5 bases). CDR3 size: 13 residues. CDR1 and CDR2 (germline): MNHEY, SMNVEV (reference sequence). V lost 6 bases and J lost 5, with 11 bases in between. CDR3 sequence (DNA): TGTGCCAGCAGATTGGGGCTCTATCAGCCCCAGCATTTT. Translation: CASRLGLYQPQHF.